The sequence of this T cell receptor beta chain was determined in a study of OX40 agonist ivuxolimab in advanced cancers. At the level of the study: Partial responses were achieved by three patients: one hepatocellular carcinoma, two cutaneous melanoma.

Samples of blood were obtained at baseline, on cycle 4 day 1, and on cycle 7 day 1. Between the trimmed V and J ends, which lost 2 bases and 1 base, there was a span of 13 bases. The CDR3 has 16 amino acids. Germline CDR1 is WSHSY and CDR2 is SAAADI. Sequenced by immunoSEQ multiplex PCR; TCRdb stores in-frame clones only, minus some. The sample holds some 60,000 clones; about nine tenths are singletons and the top ten take about 1%. This TCR was recovered from an adult with an advanced solid tumor such as melanoma, head and neck, liver or kidney cancer. This sample comprised CD4+ or CD8+ T cells sorted from blood, obtained in a trial of the OX40 agonist ivuxolimab. J is TRBJ2-3 and V is TRBV10-2; no clear D gene. The CDR3 sequence is CASSEGPSGGTDTQYF. The CDR3 DNA follows: TGCGCCAGCAGTGAGGGCCCCAGTGGGGGCACAGATACGCAGTATTTT.